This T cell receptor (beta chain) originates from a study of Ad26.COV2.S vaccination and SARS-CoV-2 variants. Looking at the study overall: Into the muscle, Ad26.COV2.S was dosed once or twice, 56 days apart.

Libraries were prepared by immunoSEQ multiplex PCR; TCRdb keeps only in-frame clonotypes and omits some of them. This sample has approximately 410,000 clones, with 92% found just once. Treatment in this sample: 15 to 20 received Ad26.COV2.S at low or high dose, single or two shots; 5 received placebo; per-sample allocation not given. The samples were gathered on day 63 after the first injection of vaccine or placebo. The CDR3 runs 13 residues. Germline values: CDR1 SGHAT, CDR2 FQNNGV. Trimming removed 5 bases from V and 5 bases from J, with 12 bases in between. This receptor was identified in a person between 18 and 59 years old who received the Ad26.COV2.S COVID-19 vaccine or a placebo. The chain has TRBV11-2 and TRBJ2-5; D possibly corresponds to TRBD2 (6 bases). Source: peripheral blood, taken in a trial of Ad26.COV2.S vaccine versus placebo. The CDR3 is CASSRDLLETQYF. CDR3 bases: TGTGCCAGCAGCCGGGACTTGCTGGAGACCCAGTACTTC.